This is a list of T cell receptor beta chains from one sample in a study of spatial heterogeneity in lung cancer. In TCRdb, the 5' RACE reads were re-called with MiXCR into one record per CDR3 protein. Among 20,000 to 25,000 distinct CDR3 sequences listed, about 5.6% were seen once. The sequencing here drew on PBMCs, taken at surgery. The receptor source for this set is a male donor with early-stage non-small cell lung cancer. Both conserved end residues are part of each CDR3. Fields, in order: V gene, J gene, D gene, clone size, CDR3 protein, CDR3 DNA. The D gene is left open where the match is weak. The size of a clone is reported for some rows only, either as once, few or many, or as a class for expanded clones.

TRBV28	TRBJ2-7	-	many	CASLNHGGRSYEQYF	TGTGCCAGCTTAAATCACGGGGGGCGCTCCTACGAGCAGTACTTC
TRBV7-8	TRBJ2-1	TRBD1	many	CASSFLDRTGYNEQFF	TGTGCCAGCAGCTTCTTGGACAGGACGGGCTACAATGAGCAGTTCTTC
TRBV6-2/TRBV6-3	TRBJ2-5	-	many	CASSLLGKTQYF	TGTGCCAGCAGCCTACTGGGGAAGACCCAGTACTTC
TRBV28	TRBJ2-7	-	many	CASRGQLYEQYF	TGTGCCAGCAGAGGCCAACTCTACGAGCAGTACTTC
TRBV5-6	TRBJ2-3	-	many	CASSLGSVRADTQYF	TGTGCCAGCAGCTTGGGCTCTGTACGGGCAGATACGCAGTATTTT
TRBV29-1	TRBJ2-7	-	many	CSVQGTSSYEQYF	TGCAGCGTTCAAGGAACTAGCTCCTACGAGCAGTACTTC
TRBV6-2/TRBV6-3	TRBJ2-7	-	many	CASSYGLRSYEQYF	TGTGCCAGCAGCTACGGACTGAGGTCCTACGAGCAGTACTTC
TRBV5-1	TRBJ2-6	-	many	CASSLPPRSGANVLTF	TGCGCCAGCAGCTTGCCCCCCCGGTCTGGGGCCAACGTCCTGACTTTC
TRBV30	TRBJ1-1	-	many	CAWQWGRTAEAFF	TGTGCCTGGCAATGGGGGAGGACAGCTGAAGCTTTCTTT
TRBV11-1	TRBJ2-5	TRBD2	-	CASSLGLLAGLSLQETQYF	TGTGCCAGCAGCTTAGGCCTACTAGCGGGTCTTTCTCTCCAAGAGACCCAGTACTTC
TRBV27	TRBJ2-2	-	many	CASSLLWNTGELFF	TGTGCCAGCAGTTTACTTTGGAACACCGGGGAGCTGTTTTTT
TRBV12-3/TRBV12-4	TRBJ2-1	TRBD2	many	CASSLGGWTSVAEQFF	TGTGCCAGCAGTTTAGGGGGGTGGACTAGCGTGGCTGAGCAGTTCTTC
TRBV29-1	TRBJ1-2	-	many	CSVGGRDEGYTF	TGCAGCGTGGGCGGAAGGGATGAAGGCTACACCTTC
TRBV28	TRBJ1-2	-	many	CASSRGQRVNYGYTF	TGTGCCAGCAGTCGTGGGCAGCGAGTTAACTATGGCTACACCTTC
TRBV18	TRBJ1-5	-	-	CASSTDEAQPQHF	TGTGCCAGCTCAACGGACGAGGCCCAGCCCCAGCATTTT
TRBV28	TRBJ2-7	-	many	CASSSPPSEPYF	TGTGCCAGCAGTAGTCCTCCTAGCGAACCGTACTTC
TRBV7-2	TRBJ1-1	TRBD1	-	CASSPTTGGGLEAFF	TGTGCCAGCAGCCCCACGACAGGGGGCGGGCTTGAAGCTTTCTTT
TRBV24-1	TRBJ2-1	TRBD2	many	CATSDSLPSGGMNEQFF	TGTGCCACCAGTGACTCTCTACCCAGCGGGGGTATGAATGAGCAGTTCTTC
TRBV28	TRBJ1-5	-	few	CASSFPQVVNQPQHF	TGTGCCAGCAGTTTTCCCCAGGTGGTGAATCAGCCCCAGCATTTT
TRBV11-2	TRBJ2-1	-	many	CASSLEGAGQADEQFF	TGTGCCAGCAGCTTAGAAGGGGCAGGGCAAGCCGATGAGCAGTTCTTC
TRBV7-9	TRBJ2-1	TRBD1	-	CASSLGQGARNEQFF	TGTGCCAGCAGCTTGGGACAGGGGGCGAGAAATGAGCAGTTCTTC
TRBV19	TRBJ2-7	TRBD1	many	CASSGTEGASYEQYF	TGTGCCAGTAGTGGGACCGAGGGGGCCTCCTACGAGCAGTACTTC
TRBV28	TRBJ1-4	-	many	CASSPEQLEGILFF	TGTGCCAGCAGTCCAGAACAATTAGAGGGAATACTGTTTTTT
TRBV5-1	TRBJ1-6	TRBD1	many	CASSWTGTGNSPLHF	TGCGCCAGCAGCTGGACCGGGACAGGGAATTCACCCCTCCACTTT
TRBV7-2	TRBJ1-4	-	many	CASSFVRSNEKLFF	TGTGCCAGCAGCTTCGTTCGATCTAATGAAAAACTGTTTTTT
TRBV5-1	TRBJ2-3	-	many	CASTFTDTQYF	TGCGCCAGCACCTTCACAGATACGCAGTATTTT
TRBV5-1	TRBJ1-1	TRBD1	many	CASRFTGGQTEAFF	TGCGCCAGCAGGTTTACAGGGGGACAAACTGAAGCTTTCTTT
TRBV12-3/TRBV12-4	TRBJ2-7	TRBD1	many	CASMFAGQGRNEQYF	TGTGCCAGCATGTTTGCAGGACAGGGTCGGAACGAGCAGTACTTC
TRBV18	TRBJ1-1	-	many	CASSPGVEGTEAFF	TGTGCCAGCTCACCAGGGGTGGAGGGCACTGAAGCTTTCTTT
TRBV7-8	TRBJ1-4	TRBD1	many	CASSTNRGRNEKLFF	TGTGCCAGCAGCACGAACAGGGGGCGTAATGAAAAACTGTTTTTT
TRBV3-1	TRBJ2-7	-	medium-sized	CASSQVTGSYEQYF	TGTGCCAGCAGCCAGGTCACAGGTTCCTACGAGCAGTACTTC
TRBV5-1	TRBJ1-4	-	many	CASSSGGGTNEKLFF	TGCGCCAGCAGCTCCGGTGGGGGAACTAATGAAAAACTGTTTTTT
TRBV7-3	TRBJ2-2	TRBD2	-	CASSLNGGRTTGELFF	TGTGCCAGCAGCTTAAATGGCGGGAGGACCACCGGGGAGCTGTTTTTT
TRBV11-3	TRBJ2-5	-	medium-sized	CASSLGPAVETQYF	TGTGCCAGCAGCTTGGGTCCGGCTGTGGAGACCCAGTACTTC
TRBV20-1	TRBJ2-3	-	many	CSAIPPSEVDTQYF	TGCAGTGCTATCCCCCCTTCTGAAGTAGATACGCAGTATTTT
TRBV10-3	TRBJ2-3	-	many	CAISDSSTDTQYF	TGTGCCATCAGTGACAGCAGCACAGATACGCAGTATTTT
TRBV6-6	TRBJ2-3	TRBD2	many	CASSYSDSAGTSGAWDTQYF	TGTGCCAGCAGTTACTCCGACAGCGCTGGGACTAGCGGGGCCTGGGATACGCAGTATTTT
TRBV5-1	TRBJ2-7	-	-	CASSLEIPSEQYF	TGCGCCAGCAGCTTGGAGATTCCTTCCGAGCAGTACTTC
TRBV12-3/TRBV12-4	TRBJ2-5	-	-	CASSPSRDPLGETQYF	TGTGCCAGCAGTCCGAGCCGGGACCCTTTAGGAGAGACCCAGTACTTC